A single sample gave rise to the 8 T cell receptor beta chains below, sequenced in a study of blood T cell repertoires in COVID-19. Profiling relied on immunoSEQ multiplex PCR, and the TCRdb table lists in-frame clones only, not all of them. The table has approximately 240,000 clones, 83% seen once. Specimen: peripheral blood. The origin of the receptors is a woman in her twenties or thirties with COVID-19, enrolled during active disease.

This clone has only one observation. This sequence joins TRBV3-1 (or the pseudogene TRBV3-2) and TRBJ1-3; no definite D call. The CDR3 is 13 amino acids. The germline CDR1 and CDR2 sequences are LGHDT and YNNKEL (reference sequence). Trimming removed 4 bases from V and 11 bases from J, with 15 bases in between. CDR3 nucleotides: TGTGCCAGCAGCCCAGGAGGATTTAGCGCCATATATTTT. Amino acids: CASSPGGFSAIYF.

This clone was recorded once. V usage is TRBV2 and J usage is TRBJ2-5, with D maybe TRBD2 (5 bases). Germline V gene lookup returns CDR1 SNHLY and CDR2 FYNNEI. V was trimmed by 7 bases and J by 7 bases, leaving 19 bases between them. The CDR3 runs 14 residues. The CDR3, as DNA: TGTGCCAGCACTCCAACCATGGGGAGTGGGACCCAGTACTTC. Its protein is CASTPTMGSGTQYF.

This chain uses TRBV7-9 with TRBJ1-2, with a possible D match to TRBD1 (5 bases). This CDR3 is built from 12 residues. Trimming left V 1 base short and J 8 bases short, with 8 bases between. The germline CDR1 and CDR2 sequences are SEHNR and FQNEAQ (reference sequence). CDR3 sequence reads: CASSLETGGYTF. The CDR3 DNA reads TGTGCCAGCAGCTTAGAAACAGGAGGCTACACCTTC.

This clone is a singleton in its sample. This sequence joins TRBV5-6 and TRBJ1-3; TRBD1 matches 10 bases. With 5 bases clipped from V and 3 bases from J, the junction kept 5 bases outside the gene matches. CDR1 and CDR2 from the germline V gene are SGHDT and YYEEEE. CDR3 length equals 15 residues. DNA of the CDR3: TGTGCCAGCAGACGGACAGGGGGTCTTGGAAACACCATATATTTT. Its protein product is CASRRTGGLGNTIYF. The full variable domain, rest sourced from reference TRBV5-6 and TRBJ1-3, is DAGVTQSPTHLIKTRGQQVTLRCSPKSGHDTVSWYQQALGQGPQFIFQYYEEEERQRGNFPDRFSGHQFPNYSSELNVNALLLGDSALYLCASRRTGGLGNTIYFGEGSWLTVV.

The V call is TRBV3-1 (or the pseudogene TRBV3-2), the J call TRBJ1-4; D possibly corresponds to TRBD1 (5 bases). Germline CDR1 is LGHDT and CDR2 is YNNKEL (reference sequence). The CDR3 has 16 residues. V shed 3 bases and J shed 2 bases, with 13 bases lying between them. The CDR3 DNA is TGTGCCAGCAGCCAGGAAGGGGTATCTACTAATGAAAAACTGTTTTTT. This gives the protein CASSQEGVSTNEKLFF.

The rearrangement joins TRBV5-1 to TRBJ2-7, with 16 bases matching TRBD2. The germline CDR1 and CDR2 sequences are SGHRS and YFSETQ. Trimming removed 2 bases from V and 2 bases from J; junction bases left unmatched: 16. CDR3 size: 21 residues. The CDR3 protein is CASSFPISGTSGGASAYEQYF. The CDR3 DNA reads TGCGCCAGCAGCTTCCCAATCTCCGGGACTAGCGGGGGGGCTAGCGCCTACGAGCAGTACTTC.

The chain employs TRBV3-1 (or the pseudogene TRBV3-2) and TRBJ2-7; 10 bases line up with TRBD1. Trimming cost V 4 bases and J 2 bases; bases outside gene matches: 11. The CDR3 runs 17 residues. Germline V gene data show CDR1 as LGHDT and CDR2 as YNNKEL (reference sequence). Here the CDR3 reads CASSPQPPGTGAYEQYF. Written as DNA, the CDR3 is TGTGCCAGCAGCCCTCAACCCCCCGGGACAGGGGCCTACGAGCAGTACTTC.

The chain recombines TRBV19 with TRBJ2-4; the D gene is possibly TRBD1 (6 bases). The germline CDR1 and CDR2 sequences are LNHDA and SQIVND (reference sequence). The CDR3 runs to 15 residues. Trimming took 3 bases from V and 7 from J, leaving 16 bases between them. This chain's CDR3 is CASSIGGTRRNIQYF. The CDR3 DNA follows: TGTGCCAGTAGTATTGGTGGGACACGGAGGAACATTCAGTACTTC.